The following is a TCR beta chain sequence with its context. The target antigen is unknown. The source of the sample is a study of CD8 T cells in Susac syndrome. Study results and caveats: The peak of CD8+ clonal expansion in Susac was seen in TEMRA cells and active patients. In total CD8+ repertoires, roughly 15 Susac-specific public clones were found, and CD8+ TEMRA repertoires had a few.

This CDR3 comprises 14 residues. From germline, CDR1 is LNHNV and CDR2 YYDKDF (reference sequence). Trimming stripped 3 bases from V and 12 bases from J, with 21 bases between. cDNA came from approximately 0.5 to 1 ug RNA primed by random hexamers. Multiplex immunoSEQ PCR targeted 54 Vbeta and 13 Jbeta TCR beta segments. TCRdb recomputed calls from the immunoSEQ multiplex PCR reads with MiXCR, one row per CDR3 protein. Of under 90,000 distinct CDR3 sequences listed, around 95% are singletons. Blood CD8+ and CD4+ T cells underwent high-throughput TCR beta sequencing. V is TRBV15 and J is TRBJ2-7; no clear D gene. Sequenced input: CD8+ T cells from PBMCs. The clonotype originates from a human donor with Susac syndrome. In DNA form, the CDR3 reads TGTGCCACCAGCAGTGGGGTCGGTTCGTCCCCCCGGTACTTC. Translated, it gives CATSSGVGSSPRYF.